The T cell receptor (beta chain) under discussion was sequenced for a study of T cell responses to AZD1222 COVID-19 vaccine. Points from the study as a whole: Sampling that yielded the repertoires occurred only after the peak T cell response. Donors were mostly white British, more females; clonal diversity possibly underestimated. Unmutated variant regions are reportedly targeted by nearly half of spike-specific TCRs.

The data were produced by immunoSEQ multiplex PCR, yet TCRdb's version contains in-frame clones alone and is incomplete. The sample lists some 99,000 clones, around 87% seen once, with roughly 4.4% in the top ten. Trimming at V came to 2 bases and at J to 4 bases, leaving 7 bases not matched to a gene. CDR1 is MDHEN and CDR2 is SYDVKM in the germline V gene. This CDR3 region has 15 residues. As concerns this clone: Its antigen remains unknown.

The TCR was taken from an adult who received the AZD1222 COVID-19 vaccine. The specimen was peripheral blood, collected 28 days after the second AZD1222 dose. This rearrangement joins TRBV28 to TRBJ1-2, with 7 nucleotides matching TRBD1. This chain's CDR3 is CASSLRGRGGYGYTF. CDR3 DNA: TGTGCCAGCAGTTTAAGGGGCAGGGGGGGCTATGGCTACACCTTC.